The entry that follows covers one TCR beta chain sequence. Produced via immunoSEQ multiplex PCR; TCRdb's table is partial and in-frame only. In the table there are about 250,000 clones, over 70% of which are singletons. This sample is drawn from a study of control samples from healthy donors and cancer patients. The V and J ends lost 5 bases and 7 bases respectively, with 12 bases between them. There are 14 residues in the CDR3. Per the germline V gene, CDR1 is SEHNR and CDR2 is FQNEAQ (reference sequence). The receptor was isolated from a woman aged 60-75 years with lung cancer. Input material: PBMCs. This chain connects TRBV7-9 to TRBJ1-6; no definite D call. The DNA for the CDR3 is TGTGCCAGCAGCCAAAGGGTGAGCAATTCACCCCTCCACTTT. It codes for CASSQRVSNSPLHF.